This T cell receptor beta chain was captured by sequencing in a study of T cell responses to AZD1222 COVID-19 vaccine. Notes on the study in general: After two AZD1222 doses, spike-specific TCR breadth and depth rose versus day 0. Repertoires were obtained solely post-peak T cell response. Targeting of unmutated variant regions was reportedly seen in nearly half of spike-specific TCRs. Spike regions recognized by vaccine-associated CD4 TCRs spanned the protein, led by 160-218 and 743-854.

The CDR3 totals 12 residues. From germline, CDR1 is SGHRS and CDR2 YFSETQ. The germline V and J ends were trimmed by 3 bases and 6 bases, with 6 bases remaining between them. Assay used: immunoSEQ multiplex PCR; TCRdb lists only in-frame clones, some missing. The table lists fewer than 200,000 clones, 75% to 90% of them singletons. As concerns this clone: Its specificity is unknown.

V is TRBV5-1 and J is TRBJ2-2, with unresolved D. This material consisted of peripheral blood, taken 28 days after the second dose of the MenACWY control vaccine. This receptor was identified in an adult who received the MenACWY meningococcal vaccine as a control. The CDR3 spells CASSSDAGELFF. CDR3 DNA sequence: TGCGCCAGCAGCTCTGATGCCGGGGAGCTGTTTTTT. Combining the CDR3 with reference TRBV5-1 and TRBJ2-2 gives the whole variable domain KAGVTQTPRYLIKTRGQQVTLSCSPISGHRSVSWYQQTPGQGLQFLFEYFSETQRNKGNFPGRFSGRQFSNSRSEMNVSTLELGDSALYLCASSSDAGELFFGEGSRLTVL.